This TCR beta chain appears in the sequencing data of a study of cytomegalovirus exposure and HLA in healthy donors. CDR3 length: 12 amino acids. V shed 7 bases and J shed 9 bases, with 16 bases lying between them. Germline V lookup: CDR1 SQVTM, CDR2 ANQGSEA. About this clone itself: The antigen remains undetermined.

Healthy bone marrow donors formed the donor group. PCR primers comprised 60 Vbeta and 13 Jbeta primers. As processed by the authors: About 80 million unique TCR beta chains, approximately 11 million of them shared, were counted by a later analysis. Some clones are missing from TCRdb's copy, which holds only in-frame ones; the method was immunoSEQ multiplex PCR. For V, J and clone size, that table is used; D and trimming come from the DNA. The sample carries roughly 160,000 clones, 85% recorded once. Study observations and caveats: Later analysis placed DRB1 highest and HLA-C lowest in TCR association rates, which differed by HLA locus. Accurate predictions that matched the HLA-A and HLA-B alleles of most subjects were reportedly made from TCR beta sequences.

This receptor was taken from a young man in good health and CMV-seropositive. The sample comprised PBMCs. The chain combines TRBV29-1 with TRBJ2-4; D possibly corresponds to TRBD1 (6 bases). The CDR3 reads CSAAGVGSIQYF. Here the CDR3 DNA reads TGCAGCGCTGCAGGGGTAGGGAGCATTCAGTACTTC.